Given below is one TCR beta chain in context. This entry is derived from a study of cytomegalovirus exposure and HLA in healthy donors. The primer mix had 60 Vbeta and 13 Jbeta primers. Assay: immunoSEQ multiplex PCR; the TCRdb copy retains only in-frame clones and omits some. The data contain roughly 100,000 clones, just under 85% of them singletons. The germline V gene has CDR1 MNHEY and CDR2 SVGAGI. Trimming at V came to 6 bases and at J to 8 bases, leaving 9 bases not matched to a gene. This CDR3 has 13 residues. The receptor was derived from a woman aged 18-29 years in good health and CMV-seropositive. Material for sequencing was PBMCs. The chain uses TRBV6-5 and TRBJ1-2; 7 bases map to TRBD1. The CDR3 coding sequence is TGTGCCAGCAGCCTAGACAGGGCTAGGGGCTACACCTTC. This sequence encodes CASSLDRARGYTF.